This T cell receptor (beta chain) was captured by sequencing in a study of shared clonotypes between healthy human individuals. Study results and limitations: Non-shared clonotypes displayed generation probabilities falling below those of clonotypes present in all four donors.

Naive CD8 cells were CD45RO-negative, positively selected for CCR7, excluding terminally differentiated effector memory CD45RA+ cells. The germline CDR1 and CDR2 sequences are SEHNR and FQNEAQ (reference sequence). The length of the CDR3 is 15 residues. The V and J ends lost 3 bases and 7 bases, in that order; junction bases with no gene match: 11. The sample holds one count of this clone. What it binds is not known. Generated by immunoSEQ multiplex PCR, the TCRdb table keeps only in-frame clones and is missing some. The sample lists some 2 million clones; approximately 95% were seen once. The sample was naive CD8+ T cells sorted from blood. The sequence derives from a man younger than 35 in good health. The chain joins TRBV7-9 to TRBJ1-2, with 7 nucleotides matching TRBD1. This CDR3 is CASSFGTENPFGYTF. As DNA, the CDR3 is TGTGCCAGCAGCTTTGGGACAGAAAACCCCTTTGGCTACACCTTC.